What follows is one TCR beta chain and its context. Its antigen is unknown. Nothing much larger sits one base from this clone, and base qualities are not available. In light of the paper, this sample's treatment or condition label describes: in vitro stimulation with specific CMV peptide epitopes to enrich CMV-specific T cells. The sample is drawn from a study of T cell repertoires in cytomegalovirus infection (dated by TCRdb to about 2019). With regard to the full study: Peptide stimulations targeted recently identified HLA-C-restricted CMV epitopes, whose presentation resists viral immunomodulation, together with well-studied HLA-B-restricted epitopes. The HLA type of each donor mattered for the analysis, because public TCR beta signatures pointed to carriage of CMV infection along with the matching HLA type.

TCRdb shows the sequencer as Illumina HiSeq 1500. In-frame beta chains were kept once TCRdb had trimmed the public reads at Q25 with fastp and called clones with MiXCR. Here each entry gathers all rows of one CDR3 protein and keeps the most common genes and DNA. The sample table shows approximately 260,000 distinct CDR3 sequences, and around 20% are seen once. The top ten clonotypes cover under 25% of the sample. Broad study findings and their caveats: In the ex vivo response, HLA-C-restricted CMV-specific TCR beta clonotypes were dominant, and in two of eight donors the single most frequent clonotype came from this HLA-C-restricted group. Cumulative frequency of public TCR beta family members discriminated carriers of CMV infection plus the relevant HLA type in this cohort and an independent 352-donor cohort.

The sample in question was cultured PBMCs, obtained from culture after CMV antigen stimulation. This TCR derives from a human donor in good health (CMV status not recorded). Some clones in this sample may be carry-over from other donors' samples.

The sequence in DNA is TGTGCCAGCAGTTACTACGGGACAGGTCCCTCCAATCAGCCCCAGCATTTT. The encoded protein is CASSYYGTGPSNQPQHF. The rearrangement combines TRBV6-2 or TRBV6-3 with TRBJ1-5; a stretch of 8 junction bases matches TRBD1. CDR1 MNHEY and CDR2 SVGEGT are derived from the germline V gene. The CDR3 spans 17 residues, from the cysteine through the phenylalanine. Just CDR3 DNA is preserved here, 51 bases in frame from base 1. Trimming accounts for 1 base at V and 3 bases at J, while the number of junction bases matched to no gene is 8.